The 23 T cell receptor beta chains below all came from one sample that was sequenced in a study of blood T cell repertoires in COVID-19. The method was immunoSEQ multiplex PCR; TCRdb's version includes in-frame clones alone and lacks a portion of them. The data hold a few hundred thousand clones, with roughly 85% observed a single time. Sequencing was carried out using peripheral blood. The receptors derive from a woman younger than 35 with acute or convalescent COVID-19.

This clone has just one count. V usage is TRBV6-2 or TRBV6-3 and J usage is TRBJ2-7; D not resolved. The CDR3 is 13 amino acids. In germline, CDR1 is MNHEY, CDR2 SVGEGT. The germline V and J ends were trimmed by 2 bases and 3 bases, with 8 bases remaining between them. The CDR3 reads CASSYVPGYEQYF. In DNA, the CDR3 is TGTGCCAGCAGTTACGTCCCGGGCTACGAGCAGTACTTC.

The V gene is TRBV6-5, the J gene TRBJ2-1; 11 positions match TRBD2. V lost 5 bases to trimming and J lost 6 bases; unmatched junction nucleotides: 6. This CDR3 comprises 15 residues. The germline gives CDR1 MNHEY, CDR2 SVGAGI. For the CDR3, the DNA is TGTGCCAGCAGTCCCCGACTAGCGGGGATCAATGAGCAGTTCTTC. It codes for CASSPRLAGINEQFF.

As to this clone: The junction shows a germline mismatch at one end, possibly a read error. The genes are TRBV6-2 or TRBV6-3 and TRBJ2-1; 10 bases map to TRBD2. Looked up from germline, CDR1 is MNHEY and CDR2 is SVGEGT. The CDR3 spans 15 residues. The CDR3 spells CASSYLLAGYKEQFF. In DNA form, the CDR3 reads TGTGCCAGCAGTTACTTACTAGCGGGATACAAAGAGCAGTTCTTC.

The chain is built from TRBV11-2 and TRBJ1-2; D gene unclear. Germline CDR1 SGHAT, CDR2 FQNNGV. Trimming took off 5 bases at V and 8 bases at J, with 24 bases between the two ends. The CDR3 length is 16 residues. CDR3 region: CASSHGLREPRWGYTF. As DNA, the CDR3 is TGTGCCAGCAGCCACGGACTTCGGGAGCCTCGCTGGGGCTACACCTTC.

This CDR3 is CAWSVRSTGSAGYTF. The CDR3 nucleotides read TGTGCCTGGAGTGTACGCTCGACAGGCAGCGCGGGCTACACCTTC. The genes are TRBV30 and TRBJ1-2; perhaps TRBD1 as D (6 bases). The germline gives CDR1 GTSNPN, CDR2 SVGIG (reference sequence). The V and J ends lost 0 bases and 8 bases respectively, with 19 bases between them. CDR3 size: 15 residues.

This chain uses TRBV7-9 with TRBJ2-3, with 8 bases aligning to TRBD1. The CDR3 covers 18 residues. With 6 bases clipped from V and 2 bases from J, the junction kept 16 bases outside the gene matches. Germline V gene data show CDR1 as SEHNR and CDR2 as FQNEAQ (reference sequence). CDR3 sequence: CASRKGQARGGPTDTQYF. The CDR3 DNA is TGTGCCAGCAGGAAGGGACAGGCCAGAGGGGGGCCCACAGATACGCAGTATTTT.

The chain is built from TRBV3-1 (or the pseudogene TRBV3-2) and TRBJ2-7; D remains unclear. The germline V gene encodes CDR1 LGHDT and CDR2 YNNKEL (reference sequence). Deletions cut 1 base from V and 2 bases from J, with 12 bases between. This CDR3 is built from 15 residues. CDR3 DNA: TGTGCCAGCAGCCAAGTTAACGCGGTCGCCTACGAGCAGTACTTC. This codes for CASSQVNAVAYEQYF.

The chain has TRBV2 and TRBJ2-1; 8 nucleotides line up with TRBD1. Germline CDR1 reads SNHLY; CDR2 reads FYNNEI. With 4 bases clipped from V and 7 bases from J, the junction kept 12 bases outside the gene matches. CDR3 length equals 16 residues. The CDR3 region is CASSGGRGLVWNEQFF. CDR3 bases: TGTGCCAGCAGTGGTGGCAGGGGGCTAGTATGGAATGAGCAGTTCTTC.

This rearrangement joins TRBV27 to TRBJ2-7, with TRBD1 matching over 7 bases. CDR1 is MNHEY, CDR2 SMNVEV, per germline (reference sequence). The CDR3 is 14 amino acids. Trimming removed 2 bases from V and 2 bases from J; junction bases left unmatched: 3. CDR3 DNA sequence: TGTGCCAGCAGTTTAGGCAGGGGGACCTACGAGCAGTACTTC. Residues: CASSLGRGTYEQYF.

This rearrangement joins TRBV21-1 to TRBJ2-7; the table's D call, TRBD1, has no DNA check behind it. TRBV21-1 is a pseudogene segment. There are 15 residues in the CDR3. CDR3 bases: TGTGCCAGCAGCTTCCGGGACAGCACCTTCCACGAGCAGTACTTC. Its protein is CASSFRDSTFHEQYF.

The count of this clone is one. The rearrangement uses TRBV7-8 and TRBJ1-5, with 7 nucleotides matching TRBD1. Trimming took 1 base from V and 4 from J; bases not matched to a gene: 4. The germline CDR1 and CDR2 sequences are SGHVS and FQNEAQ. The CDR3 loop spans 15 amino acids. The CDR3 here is CASSLGQGLNQPQHF. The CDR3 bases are TGTGCCAGCAGCTTAGGACAGGGTTTAAATCAGCCCCAGCATTTT.

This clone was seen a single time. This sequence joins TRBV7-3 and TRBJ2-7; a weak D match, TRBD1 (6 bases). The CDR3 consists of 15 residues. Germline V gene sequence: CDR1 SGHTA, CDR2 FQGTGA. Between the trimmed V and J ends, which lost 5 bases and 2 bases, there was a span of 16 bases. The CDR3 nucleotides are TGTGCCAGCAGCCGCCTTCCTGGGACAACCTACGAGCAGTACTTC. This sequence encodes CASSRLPGTTYEQYF.

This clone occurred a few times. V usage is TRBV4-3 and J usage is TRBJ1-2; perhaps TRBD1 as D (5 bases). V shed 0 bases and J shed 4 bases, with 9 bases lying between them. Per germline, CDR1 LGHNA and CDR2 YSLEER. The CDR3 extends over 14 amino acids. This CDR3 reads CASSQETGAYGYTF. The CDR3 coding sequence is TGCGCCAGCAGCCAAGAAACAGGTGCCTATGGCTACACCTTC.

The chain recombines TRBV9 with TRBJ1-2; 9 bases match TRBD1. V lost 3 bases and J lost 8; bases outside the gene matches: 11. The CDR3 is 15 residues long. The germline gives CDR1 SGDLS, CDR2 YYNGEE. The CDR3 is CASSGPRTGVSGYTF. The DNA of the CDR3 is TGTGCCAGCAGCGGCCCCCGGACAGGGGTAAGCGGCTACACCTTC.

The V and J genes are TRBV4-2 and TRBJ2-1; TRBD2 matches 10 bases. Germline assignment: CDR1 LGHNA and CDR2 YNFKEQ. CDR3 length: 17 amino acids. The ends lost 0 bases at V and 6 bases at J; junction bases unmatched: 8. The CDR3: CASSQDLGWTSGNEQFF. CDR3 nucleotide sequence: TGTGCCAGCAGCCAAGATCTGGGGTGGACTAGCGGCAATGAGCAGTTCTTC.

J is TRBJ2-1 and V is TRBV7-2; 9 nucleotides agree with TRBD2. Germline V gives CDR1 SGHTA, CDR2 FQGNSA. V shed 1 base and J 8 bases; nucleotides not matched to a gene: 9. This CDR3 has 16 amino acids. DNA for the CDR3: TGTGCCAGCAGCTTAGGGGGGGCTAGCGGGATAGATGAGCAGTTCTTC. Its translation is CASSLGGASGIDEQFF.

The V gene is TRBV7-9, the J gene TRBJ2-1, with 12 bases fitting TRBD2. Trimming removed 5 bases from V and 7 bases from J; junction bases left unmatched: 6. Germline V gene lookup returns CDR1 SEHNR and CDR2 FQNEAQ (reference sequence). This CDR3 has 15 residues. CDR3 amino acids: CASSLTSGRTNEQFF. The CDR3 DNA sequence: TGTGCCAGCAGCCTGACTAGCGGGAGAACGAATGAGCAGTTCTTC.

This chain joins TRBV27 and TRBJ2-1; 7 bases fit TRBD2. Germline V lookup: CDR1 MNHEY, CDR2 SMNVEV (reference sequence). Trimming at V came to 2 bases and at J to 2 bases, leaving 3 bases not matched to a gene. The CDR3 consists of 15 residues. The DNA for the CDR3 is TGTGCCAGCAGTTTAAAGCGGGACGCCTACAATGAGCAGTTCTTC. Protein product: CASSLKRDAYNEQFF.

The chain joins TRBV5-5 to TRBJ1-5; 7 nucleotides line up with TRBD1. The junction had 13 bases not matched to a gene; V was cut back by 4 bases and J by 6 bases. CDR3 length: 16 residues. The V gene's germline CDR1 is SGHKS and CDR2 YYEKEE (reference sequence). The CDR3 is CASSPTGSRLSQPQHF. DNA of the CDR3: TGTGCCAGCAGCCCGACAGGGTCACGTCTAAGTCAGCCCCAGCATTTT.

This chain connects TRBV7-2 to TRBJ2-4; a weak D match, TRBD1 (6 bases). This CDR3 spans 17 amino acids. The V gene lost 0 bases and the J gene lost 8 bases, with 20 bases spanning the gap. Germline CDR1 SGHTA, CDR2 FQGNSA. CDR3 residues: CASSLAYSGTRGDIQYF. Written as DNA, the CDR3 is TGTGCCAGCAGCTTAGCTTACTCCGGGACCAGGGGTGACATTCAGTACTTC.

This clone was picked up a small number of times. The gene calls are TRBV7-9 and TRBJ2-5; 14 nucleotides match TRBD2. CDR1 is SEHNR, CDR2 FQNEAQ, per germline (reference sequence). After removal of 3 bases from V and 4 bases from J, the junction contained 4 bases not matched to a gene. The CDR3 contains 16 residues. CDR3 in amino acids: CASSFGTSGRGETQYF. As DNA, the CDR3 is TGTGCCAGCAGCTTTGGGACTAGCGGGAGAGGAGAGACCCAGTACTTC.

In DNA form, the CDR3 reads TGTGCCAGCAGTTTACTAGGTTATTCTGGGGCCAACGTCCTGACTTTC. Amino acid sequence: CASSLLGYSGANVLTF. The V and J genes are TRBV28 and TRBJ2-6; D remains ambiguous. Germline loops: CDR1 MDHEN, CDR2 SYDVKM. V was trimmed by 2 bases and J by 1 base, leaving 9 bases between them. This CDR3 has 16 amino acids. Supplemented by reference TRBV28 and TRBJ2-6, the full variable domain reads DVKVTQSSRYLVKRTGEKVFLECVQDMDHENMFWYRQDPGLGLRLIYFSYDVKMKEKGDIPEGYSVSREKKERFSLILESASTNQTSMYLCASSLLGYSGANVLTFGAGSRLTVL.

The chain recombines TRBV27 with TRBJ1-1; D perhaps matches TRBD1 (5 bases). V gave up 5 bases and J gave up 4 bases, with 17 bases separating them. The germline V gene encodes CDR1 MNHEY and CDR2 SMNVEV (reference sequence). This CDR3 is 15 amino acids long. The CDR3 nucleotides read TGTGCCAGCAGTCCGAGACAGTCGGGGGTCACTGAAGCTTTCTTT. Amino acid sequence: CASSPRQSGVTEAFF.